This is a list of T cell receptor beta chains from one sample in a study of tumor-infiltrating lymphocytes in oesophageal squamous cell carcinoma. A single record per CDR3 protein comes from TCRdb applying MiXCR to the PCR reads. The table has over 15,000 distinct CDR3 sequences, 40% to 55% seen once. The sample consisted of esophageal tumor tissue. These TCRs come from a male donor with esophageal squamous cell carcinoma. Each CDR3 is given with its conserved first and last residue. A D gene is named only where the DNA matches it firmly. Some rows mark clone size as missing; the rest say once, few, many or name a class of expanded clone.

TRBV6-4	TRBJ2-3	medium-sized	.	CASSSGSTDTQYF	TGTGCCAGCAGTAGCGGGAGCACAGATACGCAGTATTTT
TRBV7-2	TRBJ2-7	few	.	CASSWTHEQYF	TGTGCCAGCAGCTGGACACACGAGCAGTACTTC
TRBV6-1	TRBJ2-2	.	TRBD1	CASSEATGDTGELFF	TGTGCCAGCAGTGAAGCAACAGGGGACACCGGGGAGCTGTTTTTT
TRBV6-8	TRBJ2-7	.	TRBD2	CASRWTSGRAIDEQYF	TGTGCCAGCAGATGGACTAGCGGGAGGGCCATTGACGAGCAGTACTTC
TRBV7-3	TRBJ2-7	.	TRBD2	CASSTSGGTSGGALNEQYF	TGTGCCAGCAGCACCTCCGGCGGGACTAGCGGGGGGGCTTTGAATGAGCAGTACTTC
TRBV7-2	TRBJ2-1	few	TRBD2	CASSPPGASGRINEQFF	TGTGCCAGCAGCCCCCCTGGGGCTAGCGGGAGGATCAATGAGCAGTTCTTC
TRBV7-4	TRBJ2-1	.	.	CASSSGRVRYNEQFF	TGTGCCAGCAGCTCCGGGCGGGTCAGGTACAATGAGCAGTTCTTC
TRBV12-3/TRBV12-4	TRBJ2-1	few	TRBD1	CASSLGGTGGNEQFF	TGTGCCAGCAGTTTAGGCGGGACAGGGGGCAATGAGCAGTTCTTC
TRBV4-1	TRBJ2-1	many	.	CASSQPSASASSYNEQFF	TGCGCCAGCAGCCAACCCTCGGCTAGCGCGAGCTCCTACAATGAGCAGTTCTTC
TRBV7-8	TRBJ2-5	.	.	CASSIIQYRGGEETQYF	TGTGCCAGCAGCATAATCCAATACAGGGGCGGGGAAGAGACCCAGTACTTC
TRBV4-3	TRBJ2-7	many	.	CASSQDRGTLTYEQYF	TGCGCCAGCAGCCAAGATCGCGGGACATTAACCTACGAGCAGTACTTC
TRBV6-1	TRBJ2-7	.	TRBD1	CASSEVSQGAYEQYF	TGTGCCAGCAGTGAAGTTAGCCAGGGGGCCTACGAGCAGTACTTC
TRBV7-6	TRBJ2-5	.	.	CASSLDRTDYSETQYF	TGTGCCAGCAGCTTAGATAGGACGGATTACTCGGAGACCCAGTACTTC
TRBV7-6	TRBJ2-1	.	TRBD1	CASSLVYSGGSNNEQFF	TGTGCCAGCAGCTTAGTGTATTCAGGGGGCTCTAACAATGAGCAGTTCTTC
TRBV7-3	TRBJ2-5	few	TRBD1	CASSAQGRGETQYF	TGTGCCAGCAGTGCACAGGGGAGAGGGGAGACCCAGTACTTC
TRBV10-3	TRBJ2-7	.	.	CATGYGGGEQYF	TGTGCCACCGGGTACGGGGGCGGCGAGCAGTACTTC
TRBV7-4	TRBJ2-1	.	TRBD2	CASRGTSGKGNSYNEQFF	TGTGCCAGCAGAGGGACTAGCGGGAAGGGGAACTCCTACAATGAGCAGTTCTTC
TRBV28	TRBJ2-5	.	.	CASSPSVYNEQYF	TGTGCCAGCAGCCCTTCCGTTTACAATGAGCAGTACTTC
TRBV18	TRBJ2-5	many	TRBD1	CASSPRDRGETQYF	TGTGCCAGCTCACCGAGGGACAGGGGAGAGACCCAGTACTTC
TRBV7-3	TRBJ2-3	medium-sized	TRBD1	CASSYDRESTDTQYF	TGTGCCAGCAGCTACGACAGGGAGAGCACAGATACGCAGTATTTT
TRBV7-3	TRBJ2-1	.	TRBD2	CARSLNGLGEQFF	TGTGCCAGGAGCTTAAATGGACTAGGGGAGCAGTTCTTC
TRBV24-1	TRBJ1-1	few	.	CATSSGHENTEAFF	TGTGCCACCAGTTCTGGGCATGAGAACACTGAAGCTTTCTTT
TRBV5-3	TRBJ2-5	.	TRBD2	CASSSIAGEETQYF	TGTGCCAGCAGCTCAATAGCGGGAGAAGAGACCCAGTACTTC
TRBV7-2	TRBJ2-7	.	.	CASSLGGKPYEQYF	TGTGCCAGCAGCTTAGGTGGCAAACCCTACGAGCAGTACTTC
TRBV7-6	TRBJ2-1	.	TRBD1	CASSSTDRGYNEQFF	TGTGCCAGCAGCTCGACTGACAGGGGTTACAATGAGCAGTTCTTC
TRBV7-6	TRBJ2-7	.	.	CASSTDSSYEQYF	TGTGCCAGCAGCACAGACAGTTCCTACGAGCAGTACTTC
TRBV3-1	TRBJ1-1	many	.	CASSFSTGDTEAFF	TGTGCCAGCAGCTTTTCAACGGGGGACACTGAAGCTTTCTTT
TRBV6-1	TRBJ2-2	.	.	CASSYALTYTGELFF	TGTGCCAGCAGTTACGCGCTGACCTACACCGGGGAGCTGTTTTTT
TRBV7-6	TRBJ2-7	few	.	CASSLGGRRDHEQYF	TGTGCCAGCAGCTTAGGGGGCCGCAGGGACCACGAGCAGTACTTC
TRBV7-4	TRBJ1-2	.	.	CASSLAEGYGYTF	TGTGCCAGCAGCTTAGCAGAGGGCTATGGCTACACCTTC
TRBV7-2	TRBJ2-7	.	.	CASSSRREQYF	TGTGCCAGCAGCTCTCGACGCGAGCAGTACTTC
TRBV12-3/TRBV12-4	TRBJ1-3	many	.	CASTAGLYGGNTIYF	TGTGCCAGCACCGCCGGATTGTACGGGGGAAACACCATATATTTT
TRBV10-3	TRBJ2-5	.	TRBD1	CAISEGEGAETQYF	TGTGCCATCAGCGAGGGTGAGGGGGCAGAGACCCAGTACTTC
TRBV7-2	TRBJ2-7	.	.	CASSLVSSYNEQYF	TGTGCCAGCAGCTTAGTGAGCTCCTACAATGAGCAGTACTTC
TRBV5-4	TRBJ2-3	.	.	CASSLNYRADTQYF	TGTGCCAGCAGCTTGAATTACAGGGCAGATACGCAGTATTTT
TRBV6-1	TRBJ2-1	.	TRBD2	CASTFSGLAGVNEQFF	TGTGCCAGCACTTTCTCAGGACTAGCGGGAGTCAATGAGCAGTTCTTC
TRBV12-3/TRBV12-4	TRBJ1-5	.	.	CASSLDGNQPQHF	TGTGCCAGCAGCCTGGACGGGAATCAGCCCCAGCATTTT
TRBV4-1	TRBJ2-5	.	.	CASSRYLFQETQYF	TGCGCCAGCAGCCGCTACCTGTTCCAAGAGACCCAGTACTTC
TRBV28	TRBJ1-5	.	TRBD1	CASSSHPGQRWPQHF	TGTGCCAGCAGTTCCCATCCGGGACAGAGGTGGCCCCAGCATTTT
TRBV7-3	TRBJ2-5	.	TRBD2	CASSLSSGGQETQYF	TGTGCCAGCAGCTTAAGTTCGGGGGGCCAAGAGACCCAGTACTTC
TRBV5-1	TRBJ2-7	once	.	CASSPKGAETTGRGFYEQYF	TGCGCCAGCAGCCCTAAGGGGGCCGAAACGACGGGGCGGGGGTTCTACGAGCAGTACTTC
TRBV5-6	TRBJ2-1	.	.	CASSLVQGAKNIQFF	TGTGCCAGCAGCTTGGTTCAGGGAGCCAAAAACATTCAGTTCTTC